This passage covers 31 T cell receptor beta chains from one sample sequenced in a study of blood T cells in healthy people across ages. Then a second PCR, running roughly 7 to 11 cycles, was carried out with a sample-barcoded 5' primer and a J-beta primer mix. TCRdb ran MiXCR on the 5' RACE reads and lists one entry per CDR3 protein. The profile shows 1,100,000 or so distinct CDR3 sequences, around 45% of them singletons. The sequencing input was blood. Receptor source: an older woman in good health.

In its sample, this clonotype was seen a few times. The chain is built from TRBV2 and TRBJ1-1; D uncertain. Trimming shortened V by 7 bases and J by 2 bases, and 5 bases separated the two germline ends. CDR1 and CDR2 from the germline V gene are SNHLY and FYNNEI. This CDR3 spans 11 amino acids. The CDR3: CASNLNTEAFF. The CDR3 DNA is TGTGCCAGCAATCTTAACACTGAAGCTTTCTTT.

This clonotype appeared a few times. V is TRBV7-2 and J is TRBJ2-3; 8 bases align to TRBD2. Unmatched junction bases numbered 10, after V lost 5 bases and J lost 0 bases. This CDR3 spans 17 amino acids. CDR1 SGHTA and CDR2 FQGNSA come from the germline V gene. CDR3 coding DNA: TGTGCCAGCAGCCTCCCGTCGGGAGGGTCGAGCACAGATACGCAGTATTTT. This encodes CASSLPSGGSSTDTQYF.

V gene TRBV27 combines with J gene TRBJ1-2; D is undetermined. The CDR3 covers 14 residues. Germline V gives CDR1 MNHEY, CDR2 SMNVEV (reference sequence). V lost 6 bases and J lost 0, with 11 bases in between. The chain's CDR3 is CASRRGSSNYGYTF. The CDR3 DNA reads as TGTGCCAGCAGGCGTGGAAGCTCTAACTATGGCTACACCTTC.

This clonotype has a handful of counts. The chain uses TRBV2 and TRBJ2-3; D is uncertain. Germline CDR1 reads SNHLY; CDR2 reads FYNNEI. The CDR3 has 12 amino acids. V lost 4 bases to trimming and J lost 4 bases, with 6 bases between them. The CDR3, as DNA: TGTGCCAGCAGTGTTGAAGCAGATACGCAGTATTTT. Its translation is CASSVEADTQYF.

CDR3 bases: TGCAGTGCACCTATACAGGGGGTCCGGGAAAAACTGTTTTTT. The encoded protein is CSAPIQGVREKLFF. The rearrangement uses TRBV20-1 and TRBJ1-4; TRBD1 aligns across 8 bases. Germline V CDR1 and CDR2: DFQATT, SNEGSKA (reference sequence). The CDR3 length is 14 residues. The V gene end was trimmed by 6 bases and the J gene end by 8 bases; junction bases not matched to a gene: 11.

The chain joins TRBV27 to TRBJ2-7; 10 positions match TRBD1. CDR1 and CDR2 (germline): MNHEY, SMNVEV (reference sequence). After removal of 4 bases from V and 5 bases from J, the junction contained 5 bases not matched to a gene. This CDR3 region has 14 residues. The CDR3 is CASSSPGTGDEQYF. The CDR3 bases are TGTGCCAGCAGTTCTCCCGGGACAGGGGACGAGCAGTACTTC.

V gene TRBV5-1 combines with J gene TRBJ1-1; no firm D call. Germline CDR1 reads SGHRS; CDR2 reads YFSETQ. This CDR3 contains 16 residues. Trimming pared 1 base from V and 2 bases from J, leaving 15 bases between. The chain's CDR3 is CASSLSLWQDNTEAFF. CDR3 DNA: TGCGCCAGCAGCTTGAGTCTTTGGCAGGATAACACTGAAGCTTTCTTT.

In its sample, this clonotype was seen many times. The DNA of the CDR3 is TGTGCCAGCAGCCGTAACAATGAGCAGTTCTTC. Translated: CASSRNNEQFF. The chain combines TRBV7-9 with TRBJ2-1; D is unresolved. The CDR3 totals 11 residues. V was pared by 5 bases and J by 5 bases, with 4 bases between. Per the germline V gene, CDR1 is SEHNR and CDR2 is FQNEAQ (reference sequence).

This clonotype came up a few times. The V call is TRBV6-5, the J call TRBJ2-7, with 13 bases aligning to TRBD2. CDR1 is MNHEY and CDR2 is SVGAGI in the germline V gene. The junction had 2 bases not matched to a gene; V was cut back by 4 bases and J by 2 bases. CDR3 length: 15 residues. CDR3 nucleotide sequence: TGTGCCAGCAGTTGGGGGACTAGCGGGGCCTACGAGCAGTACTTC. It yields the protein CASSWGTSGAYEQYF.

The gene calls are TRBV7-2 and TRBJ2-7; 8 nucleotides agree with TRBD2. Gene TRBJ2-5 matches the end of the DNA better, so the J call may be wrong. The germline gives CDR1 SGHTA, CDR2 FQGNSA. The CDR3 totals 17 residues. The CDR3, as DNA: TGTGCCAGCAGCTCTACCCCTCTCGGACTAGCCAGAGAGACCCAGTACTTC. This encodes CASSSTPLGLARETQYF.

The chain has TRBV10-3 and TRBJ2-5; 13 bases map to TRBD2. CDR1 ENHRY and CDR2 SYGVKD come from the germline V gene. V gave up 7 bases and J gave up 1 base; unmatched junction bases: 6. CDR3 length: 16 residues. The CDR3 region has the DNA TGTGCCATCAAAGACAGACTAGCGGGAGGCCAAGAGACCCAGTACTTC. This translates into CAIKDRLAGGQETQYF.

V is TRBV20-1 and J is TRBJ2-6; D is ambiguous. Per the germline V gene, CDR1 is DFQATT and CDR2 is SNEGSKA (reference sequence). The CDR3 runs to 16 residues. CDR3 region: CGMWQALISGANVLTF. CDR3 DNA: TGCGGAATGTGGCAGGCCCTGATTTCTGGGGCCAACGTCCTGACTTTC.

The chain carries TRBV29-1 and TRBJ2-3, with 9 bases lining up with TRBD2. The CDR3 is 15 residues long. Losses at the gene ends were 3 bases for V and 0 bases for J; bases not matched to a gene: 4. Germline V gene data show CDR1 as SQVTM and CDR2 as ANQGSEA. CDR3 region: CSVDKGLASTDTQYF. The CDR3 region has the DNA TGCAGCGTTGATAAAGGACTAGCGAGCACAGATACGCAGTATTTT.

This clonotype occurred many times. The rearrangement joins TRBV27 to TRBJ2-2, with 9 bases aligning to TRBD1. The CDR3 consists of 18 residues. CDR1 MNHEY and CDR2 SMNVEV come from the germline V gene (reference sequence). V lost 5 bases, J lost 2 bases, and 12 bases stayed unmatched. In DNA form, the CDR3 reads TGTGCCAGCAGTCCGGGACAGGGAATCCCTCTTAACACCGGGGAGCTGTTTTTT. Translation: CASSPGQGIPLNTGELFF.

The chain joins TRBV9 to TRBJ2-1, with D hard to call. Between the trimmed V and J ends, which lost 4 bases and 9 bases, there was a span of 8 bases. Germline V gives CDR1 SGDLS, CDR2 YYNGEE. The CDR3 extends over 11 amino acids. The CDR3 loop is CASSTHGEQFF. The CDR3, as DNA: TGTGCCAGCAGCACCCATGGTGAGCAGTTCTTC.

This chain links TRBV20-1 with TRBJ2-7, with TRBD2 matching 7 bases. V dropped 6 bases and J dropped 0; count of bases not matched to a gene: 14. The V gene's germline CDR1 is DFQATT and CDR2 SNEGSKA (reference sequence). This CDR3 has 16 amino acids. Here the CDR3 reads CSALGMAGAVSYEQYF. CDR3 nucleotides: TGCAGTGCCCTGGGGATGGCGGGAGCCGTCTCCTACGAGCAGTACTTC.

As regards this clonotype: At one end the junction does not follow the germline gene, possibly because of a read error. The J gene is TRBJ2-1, the V gene TRBV12-3 or TRBV12-4; perhaps TRBD2 as D (6 bases). The CDR3 length is 14 residues. CDR3 amino acids: CANSLAFGGYEQFF. Written as DNA, the CDR3 is TGTGCCAACAGTTTAGCGTTTGGGGGGTATGAGCAGTTCTTC.

Comment on this clonotype: The DNA is omitted, as the CDR3 cannot be located on it reliably, and the CDR3 follows TCRdb's listing. The chain joins TRBV27 to TRBJ1-2; the D segment call TRBD1 is taken from the table without a DNA check. CDR1 MNHEY and CDR2 SMNVEV come from the germline V gene (reference sequence). The CDR3 numbers 14 amino acids, ends counted. Here the CDR3 reads CASSSSGGNYGYTF.

This clonotype was seen only a few times. J is TRBJ2-7 and V is TRBV12-3 or TRBV12-4, with 10 bases that match TRBD2. V lost 5 bases to trimming and J lost 0 bases; unmatched junction nucleotides: 4. CDR3 length: 15 amino acids. The CDR3 is CASSKSGRASYEQYF. The CDR3 coding sequence is TGTGCCAGCAGTAAGAGCGGGAGGGCCTCCTACGAGCAGTACTTC.

In its sample, this clonotype was seen a few times. The chain recombines TRBV11-2 with TRBJ2-7, with D possibly being TRBD2 (7 bases). Germline values: CDR1 SGHAT, CDR2 FQNNGV. Trimming removed 5 bases from V and 1 base from J, with 12 bases in between. The CDR3 extends over 14 amino acids. The CDR3 DNA sequence: TGTGCCAGCAGCCACGAGGGGGGGTCCTACGAGCAGTACTTC. It is translated as CASSHEGGSYEQYF.

The genes are TRBV5-1 and TRBJ1-5; 8 bases map to TRBD1. The length of the CDR3 is 17 residues. Germline V gene data show CDR1 as SGHRS and CDR2 as YFSETQ. V lost 0 bases to trimming and J lost 1 base; unmatched junction nucleotides: 6. The CDR3 protein is CASSLAPGQESNQPQHF. Written as DNA, the CDR3 is TGCGCCAGCAGCTTGGCTCCGGGACAGGAAAGCAATCAGCCCCAGCATTTT.

The chain uses TRBV6-1 and TRBJ2-1; no clear D gene. The CDR3 is made up of 16 amino acids. The germline V gene has CDR1 MNHNS and CDR2 SASEGT. The ends were cut back, 7 bases at V and 0 bases at J, with 16 bases in the middle. CDR3 sequence (DNA): TGTGCCAGCATTGGTGCCCCCCCGAGCTCCTACAATGAGCAGTTCTTC. Amino acids: CASIGAPPSSYNEQFF.

This clonotype came up once. The CDR3 region is CASSQIQGAFDEQFF. The CDR3 coding sequence is TGCGCCAGCAGCCAAATCCAGGGGGCTTTCGATGAGCAGTTCTTC. J is TRBJ2-1 and V is TRBV4-1; TRBD1 agrees at 8 bases. With V trimmed by 2 bases and J by 8 bases, 8 bases remained unmatched. Germline V gives CDR1 MGHRA, CDR2 YSYEKL. This CDR3 has 15 residues.

The CDR3 nucleotides read TGTGCCAGCACCAAGGGACAGGGGTTCTACAATGAGCAGTTCTTC. This gives the protein CASTKGQGFYNEQFF. The rearrangement joins TRBV6-6 to TRBJ2-1; 10 nucleotides agree with TRBD1. The CDR3 runs 15 residues. After removal of 7 bases from V and 3 bases from J, the junction contained 6 bases not matched to a gene. Germline values: CDR1 MNHNY, CDR2 SVGAGI (reference sequence).

This clonotype was counted only a few times. The chain uses TRBV2 and TRBJ2-3, with a weak D call TRBD2 (5 bases). This CDR3 spans 16 amino acids. V lost 2 bases to trimming and J lost 0 bases, with 12 bases between them. From germline, CDR1 is SNHLY and CDR2 FYNNEI. CDR3 in DNA: TGTGCCAGCAGTGAAAACGCGGGCGAAAGCACAGATACGCAGTATTTT. Translation gives CASSENAGESTDTQYF.

As for this clonotype: Relative to the germline gene, one junction end is altered; a read error may explain this. This chain's CDR3 is CASSQASTYNEQLF. CDR3 nucleotide sequence: TGTGCCAGCAGCCAAGCGAGTACCTACAATGAGCAGTTATTC. The rearrangement joins TRBV5-5 to TRBJ2-1; D remains unclear. This CDR3 contains 14 residues. The germline V gene has CDR1 SGHKS and CDR2 YYEKEE (reference sequence).

V is TRBV7-9 and J is TRBJ2-7; 13 bases match TRBD2. Judging by the DNA end, TRBJ2-5 fits better; the J call may be wrong. This CDR3 is built from 17 residues. CDR1 and CDR2 (germline): SEHNR, FQNEAQ (reference sequence). The CDR3 region is CASRRPGLAGLRETQYF. The DNA for the CDR3 is TGTGCCAGCAGACGGCCGGGACTAGCGGGACTTAGGGAGACCCAGTACTTC.

The chain carries TRBV27 and TRBJ2-5; the match to TRBD2 covers 11 bases. The last part of the DNA fits TRBJ2-7 better; the J call may be wrong. Germline assignment: CDR1 MNHEY and CDR2 SMNVEV (reference sequence). This CDR3 contains 16 residues. CDR3: CASSLTLTSGKREQYF. In DNA form, the CDR3 reads TGTGCCAGCAGTTTAACACTGACTAGCGGGAAGCGCGAGCAGTACTTC.

The chain has TRBV10-3 and TRBJ1-1, with a possible D match to TRBD1 (6 bases). Germline loops: CDR1 ENHRY, CDR2 SYGVKD. The CDR3 is made up of 15 amino acids. V shed 2 bases and J shed 5 bases, with 15 bases lying between them. In DNA form, the CDR3 reads TGTGCCATCAGTGAGAGGGCAGGGGCGCGGACTGAAGCTTTCTTT. Residues: CAISERAGARTEAFF.

The chain is built from TRBV12-3 or TRBV12-4 and TRBJ2-3; no reliable D call. The CDR3 runs to 14 residues. V was pared by 6 bases and J by 4 bases, with 14 bases between. The CDR3 reads CASSPLTRADTQYF. DNA for the CDR3: TGTGCCAGCAGCCCTCTAACGAGAGCAGATACGCAGTATTTT.

This sequence joins TRBV5-4 and TRBJ2-1; D perhaps matches TRBD2 (6 bases). From germline, CDR1 is SGHNT and CDR2 YYREEE (reference sequence). The CDR3 has 14 residues. V shed 5 bases and J shed 2 bases, with 11 bases lying between them. The CDR3 bases are TGTGCCAGCAGGGAGGGAGTGGCCTACAATGAGCAGTTCTTC. It encodes CASREGVAYNEQFF.